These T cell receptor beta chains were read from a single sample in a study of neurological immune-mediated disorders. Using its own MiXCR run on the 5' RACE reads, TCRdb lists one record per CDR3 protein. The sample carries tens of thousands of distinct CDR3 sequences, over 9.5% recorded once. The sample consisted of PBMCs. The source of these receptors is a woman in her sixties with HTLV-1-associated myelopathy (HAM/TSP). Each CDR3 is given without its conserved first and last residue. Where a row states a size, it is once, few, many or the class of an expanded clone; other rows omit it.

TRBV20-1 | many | SAPNDGSYEQY
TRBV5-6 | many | ASSLSGGQGSVSEQF
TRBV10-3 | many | AISESMDRGHEQY
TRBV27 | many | ASSSGTDNSPLH
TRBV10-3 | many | AISEERGIYNEQF
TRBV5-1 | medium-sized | ASSWGLGNEQF
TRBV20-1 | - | SASFQGHADTEAF
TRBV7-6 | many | ASSLDLRRRKANTGELF
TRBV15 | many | ATSRVGAGEYNEQF
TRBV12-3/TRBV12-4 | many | ASNWGAEETQY
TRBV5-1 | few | ASSLPSLSTDTQY
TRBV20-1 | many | SAKGGKPGTGIYNEQF
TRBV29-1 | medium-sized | SVLPLYTEAF
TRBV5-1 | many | ASSSGTGGGYT
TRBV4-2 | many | ASSQVPAPYGDTQY
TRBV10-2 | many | ASSESTRTGGPHEQF